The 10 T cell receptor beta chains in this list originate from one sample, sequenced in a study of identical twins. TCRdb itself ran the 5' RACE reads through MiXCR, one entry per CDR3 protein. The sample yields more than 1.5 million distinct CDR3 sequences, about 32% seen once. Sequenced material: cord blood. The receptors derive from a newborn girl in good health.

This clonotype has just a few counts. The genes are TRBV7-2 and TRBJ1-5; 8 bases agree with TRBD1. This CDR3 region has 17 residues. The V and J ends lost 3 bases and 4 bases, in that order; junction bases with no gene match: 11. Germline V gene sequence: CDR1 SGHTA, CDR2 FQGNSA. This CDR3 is CASSFHLGTGVNQPQHF. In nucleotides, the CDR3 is TGTGCCAGCAGCTTCCACCTCGGGACAGGAGTGAATCAGCCCCAGCATTTT.

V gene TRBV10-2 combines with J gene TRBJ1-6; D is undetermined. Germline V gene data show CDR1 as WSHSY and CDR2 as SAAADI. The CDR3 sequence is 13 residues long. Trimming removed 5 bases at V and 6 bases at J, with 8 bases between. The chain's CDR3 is CASSPLSNSPLHF. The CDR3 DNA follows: TGCGCCAGCAGTCCCTTGAGTAATTCACCCCTCCACTTT.

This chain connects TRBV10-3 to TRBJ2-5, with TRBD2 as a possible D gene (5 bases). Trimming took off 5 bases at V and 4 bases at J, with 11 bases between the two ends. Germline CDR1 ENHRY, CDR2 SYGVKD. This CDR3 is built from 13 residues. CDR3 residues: CAISNNEGETQYF. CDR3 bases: TGTGCCATCAGTAACAACGAGGGAGAGACCCAGTACTTC.

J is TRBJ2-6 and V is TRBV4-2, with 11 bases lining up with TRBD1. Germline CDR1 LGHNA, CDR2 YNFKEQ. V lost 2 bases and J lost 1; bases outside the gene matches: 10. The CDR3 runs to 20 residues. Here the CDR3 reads CASSQIPGTGGDSGANVLTF. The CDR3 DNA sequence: TGTGCCAGCAGCCAAATCCCTGGGACAGGGGGGGATTCTGGGGCCAACGTCCTGACTTTC.

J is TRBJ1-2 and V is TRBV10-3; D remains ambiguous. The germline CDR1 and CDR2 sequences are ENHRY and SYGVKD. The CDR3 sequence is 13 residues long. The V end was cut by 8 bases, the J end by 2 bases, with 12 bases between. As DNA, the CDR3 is TGTGCCATCTATGTGCCGGCCAACTATGGCTACACCTTC. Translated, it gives CAIYVPANYGYTF.

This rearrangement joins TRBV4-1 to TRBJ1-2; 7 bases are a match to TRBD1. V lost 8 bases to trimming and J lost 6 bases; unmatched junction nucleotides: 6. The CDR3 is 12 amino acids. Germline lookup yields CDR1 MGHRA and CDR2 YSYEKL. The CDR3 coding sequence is TGCGCCAGCTCCAGGGGGATTAATGGCTACACCTTC. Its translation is CASSRGINGYTF.

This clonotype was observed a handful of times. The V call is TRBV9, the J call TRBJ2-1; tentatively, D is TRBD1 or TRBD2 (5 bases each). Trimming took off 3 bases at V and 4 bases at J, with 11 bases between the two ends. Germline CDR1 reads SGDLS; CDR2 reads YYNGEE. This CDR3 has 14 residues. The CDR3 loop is CASSDRDLYNEQFF. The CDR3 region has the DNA TGTGCCAGCAGCGACCGGGACCTTTACAATGAGCAGTTCTTC.

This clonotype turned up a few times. Written as DNA, the CDR3 is TGCAGCGTTGAGGATGGGGCCCGCCCAGATACGCAGTATTTT. This sequence encodes CSVEDGARPDTQYF. The J gene is TRBJ2-3, the V gene TRBV29-1, with D possibly TRBD1 on 5 matching bases. The CDR3 totals 14 residues. V lost 3 bases and J lost 4, with 14 bases in between. Germline CDR1 reads SQVTM; CDR2 reads ANQGSEA.

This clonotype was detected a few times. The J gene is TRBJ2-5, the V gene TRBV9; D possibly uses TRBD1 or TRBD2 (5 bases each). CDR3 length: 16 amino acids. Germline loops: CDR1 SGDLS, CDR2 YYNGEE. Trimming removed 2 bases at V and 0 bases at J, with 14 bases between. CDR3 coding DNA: TGTGCCAGCAGCGTGGGTTTTGGGGGAAACCAAGAGACCCAGTACTTC. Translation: CASSVGFGGNQETQYF.

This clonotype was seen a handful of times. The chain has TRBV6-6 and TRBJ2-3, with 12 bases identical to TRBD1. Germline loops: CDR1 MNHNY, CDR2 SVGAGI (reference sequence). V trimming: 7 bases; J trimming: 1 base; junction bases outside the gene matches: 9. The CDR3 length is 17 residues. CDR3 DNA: TGTGCCAGCACCCAACAGGGGACAGGGGGCGGCACAGATACGCAGTATTTT. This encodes CASTQQGTGGGTDTQYF.